Shown below are 24 T cell receptor beta chains from a single sample sequenced in a study of shared clonotypes between healthy human individuals. Here immunoSEQ multiplex PCR was the method, and the copy in TCRdb shows in-frame clones only, minus some. The table records about 1 million clones, about 75% of them present only once. Sequenced input: memory CD4+ T cells sorted from blood. The subset was: CD45RA-negative fraction. These receptors originate from a man between 18 and 35 years old in good health.

J is TRBJ2-7 and V is TRBV7-9; no reliable D call. Germline-derived CDR1 and CDR2 are SEHNR and FQNEAQ (reference sequence). Trimming pared 3 bases from V and 4 bases from J, leaving 7 bases between. The CDR3 has 12 residues. Here the CDR3 reads CASSFTLYEQYF. For the CDR3, the DNA is TGTGCCAGCAGCTTTACCCTATACGAGCAGTACTTC.

The chain combines TRBV10-3 with TRBJ2-7; 8 nucleotides agree with TRBD1. The CDR3 runs 15 residues. With 4 bases clipped from V and 3 bases from J, the junction kept 8 bases outside the gene matches. Germline-derived CDR1 and CDR2 are ENHRY and SYGVKD. The chain's CDR3 is CAISARDRQNYEQYF. The CDR3 DNA reads TGTGCCATCAGTGCCCGGGACAGGCAAAACTACGAGCAGTACTTC.

The chain is built from TRBV4-2 and TRBJ1-2; TRBD1 matches 8 bases. Germline CDR1 and CDR2: LGHNA and YNFKEQ. The V and J ends lost 3 bases and 5 bases, in that order; junction bases with no gene match: 11. The CDR3 extends over 16 amino acids. Written as DNA, the CDR3 is TGTGCCAGCAGCCACACTGCAGGGGGCTCGGGGTATGGCTACACCTTC. Translated: CASSHTAGGSGYGYTF.

V and J are TRBV5-1 and TRBJ2-7, with a weak D call TRBD2 (5 bases). The CDR3 sequence is 14 residues long. Trimming stripped 0 bases from V and 7 bases from J, with 14 bases between. Looked up from germline, CDR1 is SGHRS and CDR2 is YFSETQ. The CDR3 DNA reads TGCGCCAGCAGCTTGGGGGCTAGAGCGGAGGAGCAGTACTTC. Residues: CASSLGARAEEQYF.

This clone was picked up one time. The chain combines TRBV6-1 with TRBJ1-3; weak D call: TRBD1 (5 bases). Germline CDR1 reads MNHNS; CDR2 reads SASEGT. Between the trimmed V and J ends, which lost 7 bases and 0 bases, there was a span of 13 bases. The CDR3 is 15 amino acids. The CDR3 bases are TGTGCCAGCACCAGGGACGCCAGCTCTGGAAACACCATATATTTT. This sequence encodes CASTRDASSGNTIYF.

This clone occurred many times. The J gene is TRBJ1-1, the V gene TRBV19; 8 nucleotides align to TRBD1. This CDR3 has 14 residues. The germline V gene has CDR1 LNHDA and CDR2 SQIVND (reference sequence). The V and J ends lost 4 bases and 5 bases, in that order; junction bases with no gene match: 6. CDR3 nucleotide sequence: TGTGCCAGTAGTACGGACAGGGCAATTACTGAAGCTTTCTTT. Translating it yields CASSTDRAITEAFF.

V and J are TRBV7-3 and TRBJ2-3, with D unclear. Germline V CDR1 and CDR2: SGHTA, FQGTGA. This CDR3 comprises 14 residues. Trimming shortened V by 0 bases and J by 0 bases, and 4 bases separated the two germline ends. The DNA of the CDR3 is TGTGCCAGCAGCTTAACGGCAAGCACAGATACGCAGTATTTT. This codes for CASSLTASTDTQYF.

This chain connects TRBV5-5 to TRBJ2-7; 10 bases map to TRBD2. J was trimmed by 5 bases and V by 5 bases; bases with no gene match: 10. The CDR3 consists of 15 residues. Per germline, CDR1 SGHKS and CDR2 YYEKEE (reference sequence). CDR3 bases: TGTGCCAGCAGTTCTCAGGGACTAGCGTTCCACGAGCAGTACTTC. It specifies CASSSQGLAFHEQYF.

This clone came up a few times. Different DNA sequences within this sample yield the same CDR3. This chain joins TRBV5-1 and TRBJ2-7; D is possibly TRBD1 (6 bases). The V gene lost 0 bases and the J gene lost 3 bases, with 10 bases spanning the gap. Per germline, CDR1 SGHRS and CDR2 YFSETQ. The CDR3 length is 14 residues. The CDR3 spells CASSLGQGSYEQYF. The CDR3, as DNA: TGCGCCAGCAGCTTGGGGCAGGGGAGCTACGAGCAGTACTTC.

Concerning this clone: A read error may account for a junction end that differs from germline. V usage is TRBV27 and J usage is TRBJ2-3, with 9 positions matching TRBD2. The CDR3 loop spans 16 amino acids. Looked up from germline, CDR1 is MNHEY and CDR2 is SMNVEV (reference sequence). The chain's CDR3 is CASSLYSGGRTDTQYF. Here the CDR3 DNA reads TGTGCCAGCAGCTTATATAGCGGGGGACGCACAGATACGCAGTATTTT.

The chain couples TRBV5-3 to TRBJ2-6; 8 bases are a match to TRBD1. TRBV5-3 is filed as an ORF, its function uncertain. There are 19 residues in the CDR3. Trimming took 0 bases from V and 2 from J; bases not matched to a gene: 10. The CDR3 nucleotides read TGTGCCAGAAGCTTGGTCCTCCGGGACAGGTTCACTGGGGCCAACGTCCTGACTTTC. Encoded protein: CARSLVLRDRFTGANVLTF.

The V gene is TRBV7-2, the J gene TRBJ2-1; D unclear. V lost 5 bases and J lost 6, with 11 bases in between. CDR3 length equals 13 residues. Germline values: CDR1 SGHTA, CDR2 FQGNSA. The CDR3 is CASSQGRSNEQFF. DNA for the CDR3: TGTGCCAGCAGCCAAGGACGTAGCAATGAGCAGTTCTTC.

This rearrangement joins TRBV7-2 to TRBJ2-7; D is possibly TRBD2 (6 bases). CDR1 is SGHTA, CDR2 FQGNSA, per germline. CDR3 length: 14 residues. Deletions cut 4 bases from V and 2 bases from J, with 12 bases between. This CDR3 reads CASSSRRDAYEQYF. The CDR3 nucleotides are TGTGCCAGCAGCTCCCGGAGGGATGCCTACGAGCAGTACTTC.

The table lists this clone with a few counts. The V gene is TRBV19, the J gene TRBJ1-5; no clear D. There are 15 residues in the CDR3. V was shortened by 4 bases and J by 3 bases, with 13 bases between the two germline ends. The germline V gene has CDR1 LNHDA and CDR2 SQIVND (reference sequence). The CDR3 region is CASSTTAGNNQPQHF. In DNA, the CDR3 is TGTGCCAGTAGTACCACCGCGGGAAACAATCAGCCCCAGCATTTT.

CDR3 coding DNA: TGCGCCAGCCTCAGGGAAAACTACGAGCAGTACTTC. It codes for CASLRENYEQYF. The chain recombines TRBV10-2 with TRBJ2-7; D is possibly TRBD1 (5 bases). Per the germline V gene, CDR1 is WSHSY and CDR2 is SAAADI. Between the trimmed V and J ends, which lost 8 bases and 3 bases, there was a span of 11 bases. The CDR3 loop spans 12 amino acids.

This clone was recorded a few times. Within the sample, other DNA sequences also encode this same CDR3. V is TRBV5-1 and J is TRBJ2-3, with no clear D. The V and J ends lost 2 bases and 0 bases respectively, with 1 base between them. CDR1 SGHRS and CDR2 YFSETQ come from the germline V gene. The CDR3 contains 12 residues. The CDR3 nucleotides are TGCGCCAGCAGCTTTAGCACAGATACGCAGTATTTT. It specifies CASSFSTDTQYF.

This chain uses TRBV5-8 with TRBJ2-1; TRBD2 is a possible D gene (6 bases). The CDR3 is 14 residues long. Germline CDR1 reads SGHTS; CDR2 reads YDEGEE. V lost 4 bases and J 3 bases, leaving 11 bases between the germline ends. The CDR3 nucleotides read TGTGCCAGCAGCCCGCGGGACCTCTACAATGAGCAGTTCTTC. Translated: CASSPRDLYNEQFF.

The chain uses TRBV18 and TRBJ2-7; 9 bases agree with TRBD1. With V trimmed by 6 bases and J by 7 bases, 7 bases remained unmatched. CDR3 length equals 13 residues. Germline assignment: CDR1 KGHSH and CDR2 LQKENI. CDR3 in DNA: TGTGCCAGCTCCCTACAGGGGGCGCGGGAGCAGTACTTC. The encoded protein is CASSLQGAREQYF.

The genes are TRBV4-3 and TRBJ2-1, with 10 bases matching TRBD2. CDR1 is LGHNA, CDR2 YSLEER, per germline. The CDR3 loop spans 16 amino acids. V lost 0 bases and J lost 10; bases outside the gene matches: 9. The CDR3 loop is CASSQELLAGEQEQFF. The CDR3 coding sequence is TGCGCCAGCAGCCAAGAGCTCCTAGCGGGAGAACAAGAGCAGTTCTTC.

The V and J genes are TRBV6-5 and TRBJ1-4; D ambiguous. The V gene lost 6 bases and the J gene lost 5 bases, with 13 bases spanning the gap. Germline assignment: CDR1 MNHEY and CDR2 SVGAGI. The CDR3 is 14 amino acids. The DNA for the CDR3 is TGTGCCAGCAGCCAAGGACCGACGAATGAAAAACTGTTTTTT. It codes for CASSQGPTNEKLFF.

The rearrangement links TRBV9 to TRBJ1-2; perhaps TRBD1 as D (5 bases). V gave up 4 bases and J gave up 7 bases, with 17 bases separating them. CDR3 size: 14 residues. In germline, CDR1 is SGDLS, CDR2 YYNGEE. The CDR3: CASSTIVGAAGYTF. CDR3 DNA: TGTGCCAGCAGCACGATTGTCGGGGCGGCTGGCTACACCTTC.

Of note for this clone: This sample also contains other DNA sequences that code for the same CDR3. V gene TRBV10-3 combines with J gene TRBJ2-5; D is unresolved. The CDR3 has 12 residues. Germline CDR1 reads ENHRY; CDR2 reads SYGVKD. V was clipped by 0 bases and J by 5 bases, with 4 bases between them. The CDR3 DNA sequence: TGTGCCATCAGTGAGTCCGCGGAGACCCAGTACTTC. Translating gives CAISESAETQYF.

On this clone itself: The identical CDR3 is also encoded by other nucleotide sequences in the sample. This chain connects TRBV7-3 to TRBJ2-3; 9 nucleotides agree with TRBD2. The CDR3 consists of 13 residues. Germline V gives CDR1 SGHTA, CDR2 FQGTGA. V was clipped by 8 bases and J by 4 bases; unmatched bases: 4. The CDR3 nucleotides read TGTGCCAGCTCCAAGCGGGGGGCAGATACGCAGTATTTT. It yields the protein CASSKRGADTQYF.

The sample holds many counts of this clone. The chain has TRBV2 and TRBJ1-4, with D unclear. The CDR3 covers 14 residues. V was trimmed by 4 bases and J by 4 bases, leaving 10 bases between them. CDR1 and CDR2 (germline): SNHLY, FYNNEI. DNA of the CDR3: TGTGCCAGCAGTGTGAGCGGTTTTAATGAAAAACTGTTTTTT. This codes for CASSVSGFNEKLFF.